The rows below give T cell receptor beta chains drawn from one sample of a study of blood T cell repertoires in COVID-19. Using immunoSEQ multiplex PCR, the repertoire was profiled, and TCRdb retains in-frame clones only, with some absent. The data hold 160,000 or so clones, with about 81% observed a single time. Sequenced: peripheral blood. Every receptor here comes from a human donor in a cohort sampled during active COVID-19. The CDR3 runs from the conserved cysteine through the conserved F or W. A D gene is named only where the DNA matches it firmly. The size of a clone is reported for some rows only, either as once, few or many, or as a class for expanded clones.

.,TRBJ2-3,TRBV7-9,TRBD2,TGTGCCAGCAGCCCTCAAGGCTTAGCGGGGGCTAGCACAGATACGCAGTATTTT,CASSPQGLAGASTDTQYF
few,TRBJ1-2,TRBV12-3/TRBV12-4,TRBD1,TGTGCCAGCAGTCGACAGGGTCGAGGCTACACCTTC,CASSRQGRGYTF
few,TRBJ2-1,TRBV11-2,.,TGTGCCAGCAGCTACGACAGGTTTGAGCAGTTCTTC,CASSYDRFEQFF
.,TRBJ2-3,TRBV4-3,.,TGCGCCAGCAGCCAAGATCGTCTGAGCACAGATACGCAGTATTTT,CASSQDRLSTDTQYF
.,TRBJ2-3,TRBV28,TRBD2,TGTGCCAGCAGTTTGTTGGCGGGGGGGGCAGATACGCAGTATTTT,CASSLLAGGADTQYF
.,TRBJ2-1,TRBV5-6,TRBD2,TGTGCCAGCAGCTTTCTAGCGGGAGAATCCTACAATGAGCAGTTCTTC,CASSFLAGESYNEQFF
.,TRBJ2-2,TRBV5-1,TRBD1,TGCGCCAGCAGCCCTAGGACAGGCCCAGGAACCGGGGAGCTGTTTTTT,CASSPRTGPGTGELFF
.,TRBJ2-4,TRBV29-1,TRBD1,TGCAGCGCCCACAGGGGGGAGACCAAAAACATTCAGTACTTC,CSAHRGETKNIQYF
.,TRBJ2-2,TRBV29-1,TRBD2,TGCAGCGTTGGCGGGGGGACCGCGAACACCGGGGAGCTGTTTTTT,CSVGGGTANTGELFF
.,TRBJ2-2,TRBV11-2,TRBD2,TGTGCCAGCAGCTTGCTAGCGGGAGTATCCGGGGAGCTGTTTTTT,CASSLLAGVSGELFF
.,TRBJ2-2,TRBV2,.,TGTGCCAGCAGTGAAAGTGCGTCGAACACCGGGGAGCTGTTTTTT,CASSESASNTGELFF
.,TRBJ2-2,TRBV4-1,TRBD2,TGCGCCAGCAGCCAGGCCTGGACAGCGGGGGGGCCCACCGGGGAGCTGTTTTTT,CASSQAWTAGGPTGELFF
few,TRBJ2-5,TRBV24-1,TRBD1,TGTGCCACCAGGGACAGGGGAAGCCAAGAGACCCAGTACTTC,CATRDRGSQETQYF
.,TRBJ1-4,TRBV7-8,.,TGTGCCAGCAGCCGAACACAGGGTGGTGAAAAACTGTTTTTT,CASSRTQGGEKLFF
.,TRBJ2-2,TRBV20-1,.,TGCAGTGCTAGTCCCAGGGAGGCCGGGGAGCTGTTTTTT,CSASPREAGELFF
.,TRBJ2-7,TRBV15,TRBD2,TGTGCCACCAGCAAAGGACTAGCGGGGGGTTCCTCCTACGAGCAGTACTTC,CATSKGLAGGSSYEQYF
.,TRBJ2-7,TRBV5-1,TRBD1,TGCGCCAGCAGCTTGGCGCAGGGGGCTGCCTACGAGCAGTACTTC,CASSLAQGAAYEQYF
.,TRBJ2-5,TRBV6-2/TRBV6-3,TRBD2,TGTGCCAGCAGTTACTCGACGGGACTAGGGTCTAGGATGGAGACCCAGTACTTC,CASSYSTGLGSRMETQYF